The rows below give T cell receptor beta chains drawn from one sample of a study of T cells after posttransplantation cyclophosphamide. Generated by immunoSEQ multiplex PCR, the TCRdb table keeps only in-frame clones and is missing some. The profile covers thousands of clones, with around 80% appearing a single time and 6.5% taken by the ten largest. Sequenced material: CD4+ T cells sorted from blood, taken 242 days after a stem cell transplant with posttransplant cyclophosphamide. Source of these receptors: a male patient between 25 and 39 years old who received an allogeneic stem cell transplant from a related donor, was CMV-positive, and had no GVHD. Some T cells may be the graft donor's. The CDR3 runs from the conserved cysteine through the conserved F or W. D genes are given only for firm matches. Rows may omit the clone size; those that give it use once, few, many or a size class.

TGCAGCGCCGGGGGAGAAAAACTGTTTTTT CSAGGEKLFF TRBJ1-4 - - TRBV29-1
TGTGCCAGCAGCCCCGGACTCAAAGAGACCCAGTACTTC CASSPGLKETQYF TRBJ2-5 - - TRBV9
TGTGCCAGCTCGCTTCTGGACGGGAAAAGCTCCTACGAGCAGTACTTC CASSLLDGKSSYEQYF TRBJ2-7 - - TRBV5-6
TGTGCCAGCAGACAGGGATTTTGGGTTCAGCCCCAGCATTTT CASRQGFWVQPQHF TRBJ1-5 - few TRBV28
TGTGCCAGCCAGCGATATGGCTACACCTTC CASQRYGYTF TRBJ1-2 - - TRBV28
TGTGCCAGCAGTGAAGCGATGTCAGACGAGCAGTACTTC CASSEAMSDEQYF TRBJ2-7 - - TRBV6-1
TGTGCCAGCAGAAGCAGGGGCAAGAACACTGAAGCTTTCTTT CASRSRGKNTEAFF TRBJ1-1 - - TRBV6-5
TGTGCCAGCACGCGAAAAGGCGGGAGGGGCTCCTACAATGAGCAGTTCTTC CASTRKGGRGSYNEQFF TRBJ2-1 TRBD2 - TRBV11-2
TGTGCCAGCAGAAAGTGGGGACACTCCTACGAGCAGTACTTC CASRKWGHSYEQYF TRBJ2-7 - - TRBV5-6
TGCGCCAGCAGCCTGGGACAGCGAAAAAACTATGGCTACACCTTC CASSLGQRKNYGYTF TRBJ1-2 TRBD1 - TRBV5-1
TGTGCCAGCAGCCCGGGCAGGGGGGTGAACACTGAAGCTTTCTTT CASSPGRGVNTEAFF TRBJ1-1 TRBD1 large TRBV5-4
TGTGCCAGCAGCTTGGGACTAGCGGGAGGGCGGGAGCAGTTCTTC CASSLGLAGGREQFF TRBJ2-1 TRBD2 - TRBV7-9
TGTGCCAGCAGCGGAAACCTAGCGGACCCTAGCGAGCAGTACTTC CASSGNLADPSEQYF TRBJ2-7 TRBD2 - TRBV9
TGTGCCAGCAGCTTAGTCCGCGGCGGGGGGCAAGAGACCCAGTACTTC CASSLVRGGGQETQYF TRBJ2-5 TRBD2 - TRBV7-6
TGTGCCAGCAGCCCTTACACCGGGAGGGCTTACAATGAGCAGTTCTTC CASSPYTGRAYNEQFF TRBJ2-1 TRBD2 few TRBV11-1
TGTGCCAGCAGCTTAGCAGGACGGGATAATGAAAAACTGTTTTTT CASSLAGRDNEKLFF TRBJ1-4 - - TRBV7-9
TGTGCCAGTAGTAAGAATGAGGGACTTTCTAATGAAAAACTGTTTTTT CASSKNEGLSNEKLFF TRBJ1-4 - - TRBV19
TGTGCCAGCAGCTTAGCAATGGCGGGAGGGCCGGGGAGGGAGCAGTTCTTC CASSLAMAGGPGREQFF TRBJ2-1 TRBD2 - TRBV11-1
TGTGCCAGCAGTGAACAGAAAAATTCACCCCTCCACTTT CASSEQKNSPLHF TRBJ1-6 - once TRBV6-4
TGTGCCAGCAGCTCGCGGACAGGGTATGGGGAGACCCAGTACTTC CASSSRTGYGETQYF TRBJ2-5 TRBD1 - TRBV7-9
TGTGCCAGGGTCCAGACAGTTATAACCTACGAGCAGTACTTC CARVQTVITYEQYF TRBJ2-7 - - TRBV21-1
TGTGCCAGCAGTGGACAGTTCACTAACTATGGCTACACCTTC CASSGQFTNYGYTF TRBJ1-2 - once TRBV7-9
TGTGCCAGCAGGACAGATTATAATTCACCCCTCCACTTT CASRTDYNSPLHF TRBJ1-6 - once TRBV2
TGTGCCAGCAGTGAAGTAGAGTCTAGCACTGAAGCTTTCTTT CASSEVESSTEAFF TRBJ1-1 - - TRBV2
TGTGCCAGCAGCCTAGGGGTTAATAATGAAAAACTGTTTTTT CASSLGVNNEKLFF TRBJ1-4 - - TRBV6-6
TGTGCCAGCAGCACGGGACTACCCCAGGCGCAGTTCTTC CASSTGLPQAQFF TRBJ2-1 TRBD2 - TRBV7-9
TGTGCCAGCAGCTCCATGGGGAGGGGGGGAGGAGGCTACACCTTC CASSSMGRGGGGYTF TRBJ1-2 - - TRBV7-3
TGTGCCAGCAGCTTATCAGTCGCTCTTAATTCACCCCTCCACTTT CASSLSVALNSPLHF TRBJ1-6 - - TRBV7-8
TGTGCCAGTAGTATGAGGAATAGCGGGTCCCAAAACATTCAGTACTTC CASSMRNSGSQNIQYF TRBJ2-4 TRBD2 - TRBV19
TGTGCCAGCTCACCACCGTTACAGGGTATGGATACGCAGTATTTT CASSPPLQGMDTQYF TRBJ2-3 - - TRBV18
TGTGCCAGCAGCTTAGCGGGGGACATGGGGTTCTATGGCTACACCTTC CASSLAGDMGFYGYTF TRBJ1-2 - once TRBV7-9
TGTGCCAGCAGCCCCGGACTAGCGGGAGGAGGCGAGCAGTACTTC CASSPGLAGGGEQYF TRBJ2-7 TRBD2 - TRBV7-2
TGTGCCAGCCAGCGGGAGGTTGGCGAGCAGTTCTTC CASQREVGEQFF TRBJ2-1 TRBD2 - TRBV6-5
TGTGCCAGCAGCTTAGTCACTAGAGGAGAGACCCAGTACTTC CASSLVTRGETQYF TRBJ2-5 - few TRBV7-2
TGCAGCGTTGTACAGAGCACCGGGGAGCTGTTTTTT CSVVQSTGELFF TRBJ2-2 - - TRBV29-1
TGTGCCAGCCGCCTTGAGAATCTCAATCAGCCCCAGCATTTT CASRLENLNQPQHF TRBJ1-5 - few TRBV19
TGTGCCAGCAGCTTTCTAGGCTCTCGGAACACTGAAGCTTTCTTT CASSFLGSRNTEAFF TRBJ1-1 - - TRBV7-9